This T cell receptor (beta chain) was found in a study of T cells in Graves' hyperthyroidism and ophthalmopathy. The V and J ends lost 4 bases and 4 bases respectively, with 7 bases between them. This CDR3 comprises 11 residues. From germline, CDR1 is SQVTM and CDR2 ANQGSEA. Participants, patients aged 18 to 65, had newly diagnosed hyperthyroidism with a duration under 2 months. Patients showing uncontrolled infection, other autoimmune disease, pregnancy or lactation were ineligible. The CDR3 regions of TCR beta were amplified from RNA transcripts. The TCR CDR3 was amplified in a first-round RT-PCR using the HTBI primer set. Each CDR3 protein is one row after TCRdb ran MiXCR on the multiplex PCR reads. The sample consists of 750,000 to 950,000 distinct CDR3 sequences, around 38% of them appearing once.

Sequenced material: blood. The TCR originated in a man between 18 and 35 years old with Graves' hyperthyroidism. V usage is TRBV29-1 and J usage is TRBJ1-2, with D perhaps matching TRBD1 (5 bases). The CDR3 protein is CSVGDSYGYTF. CDR3 DNA sequence: TGCAGCGTTGGAGACAGCTATGGCTACACCTTC.